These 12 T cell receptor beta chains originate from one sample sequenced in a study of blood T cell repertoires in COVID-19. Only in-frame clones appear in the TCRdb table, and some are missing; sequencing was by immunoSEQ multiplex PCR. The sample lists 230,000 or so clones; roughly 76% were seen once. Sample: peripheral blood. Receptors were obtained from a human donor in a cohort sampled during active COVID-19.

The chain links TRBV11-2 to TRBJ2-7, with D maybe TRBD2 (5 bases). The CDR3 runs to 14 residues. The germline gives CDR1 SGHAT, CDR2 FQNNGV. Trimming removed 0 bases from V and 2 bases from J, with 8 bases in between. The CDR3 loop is CASSLERGTYEQYF. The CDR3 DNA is TGTGCCAGCAGCTTAGAACGGGGAACCTACGAGCAGTACTTC.

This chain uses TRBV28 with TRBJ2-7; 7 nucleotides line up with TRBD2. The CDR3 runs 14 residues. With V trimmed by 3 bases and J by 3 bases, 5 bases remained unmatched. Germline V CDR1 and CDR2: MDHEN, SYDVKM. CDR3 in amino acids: CASSFPSGGYEQYF. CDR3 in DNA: TGTGCCAGCAGTTTCCCCTCGGGAGGCTACGAGCAGTACTTC.

CDR3 loop: CASSQSGTGGGYTF. In DNA, the CDR3 is TGTGCCAGCAGCCAGTCCGGGACAGGGGGCGGCTACACCTTC. The chain joins TRBV3-1 (or the pseudogene TRBV3-2) to TRBJ1-2; the match to TRBD1 covers 12 bases. The germline gives CDR1 LGHDT, CDR2 YNNKEL (reference sequence). V was clipped by 3 bases and J by 8 bases; unmatched bases: 4. This CDR3 has 14 residues.

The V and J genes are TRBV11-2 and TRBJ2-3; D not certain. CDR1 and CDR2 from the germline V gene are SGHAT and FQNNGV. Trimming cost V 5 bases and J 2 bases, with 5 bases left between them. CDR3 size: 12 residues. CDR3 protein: CASSPFTDTQYF. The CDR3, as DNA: TGTGCCAGCAGCCCGTTCACAGATACGCAGTATTTT. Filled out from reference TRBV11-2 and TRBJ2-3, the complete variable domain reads EAGVAQSPRYKIIEKRQSVAFWCNPISGHATLYWYQQILGQGPKLLIQFQNNGVVDDSQLPKDRFSAERLKGVDSTLKIQPAKLEDSAVYLCASSPFTDTQYFGPGTRLTVL.

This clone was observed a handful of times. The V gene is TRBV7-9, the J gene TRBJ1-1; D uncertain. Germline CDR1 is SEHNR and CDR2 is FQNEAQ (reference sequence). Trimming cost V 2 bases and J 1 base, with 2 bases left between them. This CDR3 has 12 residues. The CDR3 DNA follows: TGTGCCAGCAGCTTACAGAACACTGAAGCTTTCTTT. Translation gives CASSLQNTEAFF.

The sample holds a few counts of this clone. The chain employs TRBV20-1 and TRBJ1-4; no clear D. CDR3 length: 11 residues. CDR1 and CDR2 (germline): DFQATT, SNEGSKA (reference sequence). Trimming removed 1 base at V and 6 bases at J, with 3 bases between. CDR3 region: CSARAYEKLFF. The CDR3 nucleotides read TGCAGTGCTAGAGCATATGAAAAACTGTTTTTT.

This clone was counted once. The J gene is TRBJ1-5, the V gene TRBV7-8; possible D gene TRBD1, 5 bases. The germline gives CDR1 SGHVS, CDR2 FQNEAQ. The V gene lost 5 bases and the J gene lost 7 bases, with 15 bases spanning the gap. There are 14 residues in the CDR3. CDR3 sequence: CASSPRQPGQPQHF. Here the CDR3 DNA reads TGTGCCAGCAGCCCTCGACAGCCAGGACAGCCCCAGCATTTT.

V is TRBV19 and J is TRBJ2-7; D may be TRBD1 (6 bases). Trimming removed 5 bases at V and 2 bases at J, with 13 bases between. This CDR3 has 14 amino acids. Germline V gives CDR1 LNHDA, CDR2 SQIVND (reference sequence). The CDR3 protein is CASSGNREPYEQYF. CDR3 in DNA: TGTGCCAGTAGTGGGAACAGGGAACCCTACGAGCAGTACTTC.

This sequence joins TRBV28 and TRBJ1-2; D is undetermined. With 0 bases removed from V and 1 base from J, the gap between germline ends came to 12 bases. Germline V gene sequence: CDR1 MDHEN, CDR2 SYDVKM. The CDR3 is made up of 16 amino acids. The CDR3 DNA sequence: TGTGCCAGCAGTTTATGGGAGAGTTCTTTTAACTATGGCTACACCTTC. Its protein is CASSLWESSFNYGYTF.

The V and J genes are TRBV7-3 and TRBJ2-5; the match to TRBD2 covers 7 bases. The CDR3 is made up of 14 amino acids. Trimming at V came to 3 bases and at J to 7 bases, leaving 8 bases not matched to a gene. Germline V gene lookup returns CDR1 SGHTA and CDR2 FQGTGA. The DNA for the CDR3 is TGTGCCAGCAGCTTGGTGGGAGGGCCAGGGACCCAGTACTTC. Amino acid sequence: CASSLVGGPGTQYF.

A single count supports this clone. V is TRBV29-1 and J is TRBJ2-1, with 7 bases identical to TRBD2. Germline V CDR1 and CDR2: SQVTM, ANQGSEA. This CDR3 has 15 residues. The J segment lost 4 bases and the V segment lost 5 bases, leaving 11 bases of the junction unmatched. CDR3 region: CSVPIPPSGYNEQFF. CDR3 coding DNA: TGCAGCGTTCCCATCCCTCCTAGCGGATACAATGAGCAGTTCTTC.

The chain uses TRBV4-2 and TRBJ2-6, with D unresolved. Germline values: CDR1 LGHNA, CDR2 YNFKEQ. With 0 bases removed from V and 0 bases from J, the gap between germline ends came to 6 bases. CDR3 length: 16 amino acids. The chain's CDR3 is CASSQDASSGANVLTF. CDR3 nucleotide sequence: TGTGCCAGCAGCCAAGATGCCAGCTCTGGGGCCAACGTCCTGACTTTC.